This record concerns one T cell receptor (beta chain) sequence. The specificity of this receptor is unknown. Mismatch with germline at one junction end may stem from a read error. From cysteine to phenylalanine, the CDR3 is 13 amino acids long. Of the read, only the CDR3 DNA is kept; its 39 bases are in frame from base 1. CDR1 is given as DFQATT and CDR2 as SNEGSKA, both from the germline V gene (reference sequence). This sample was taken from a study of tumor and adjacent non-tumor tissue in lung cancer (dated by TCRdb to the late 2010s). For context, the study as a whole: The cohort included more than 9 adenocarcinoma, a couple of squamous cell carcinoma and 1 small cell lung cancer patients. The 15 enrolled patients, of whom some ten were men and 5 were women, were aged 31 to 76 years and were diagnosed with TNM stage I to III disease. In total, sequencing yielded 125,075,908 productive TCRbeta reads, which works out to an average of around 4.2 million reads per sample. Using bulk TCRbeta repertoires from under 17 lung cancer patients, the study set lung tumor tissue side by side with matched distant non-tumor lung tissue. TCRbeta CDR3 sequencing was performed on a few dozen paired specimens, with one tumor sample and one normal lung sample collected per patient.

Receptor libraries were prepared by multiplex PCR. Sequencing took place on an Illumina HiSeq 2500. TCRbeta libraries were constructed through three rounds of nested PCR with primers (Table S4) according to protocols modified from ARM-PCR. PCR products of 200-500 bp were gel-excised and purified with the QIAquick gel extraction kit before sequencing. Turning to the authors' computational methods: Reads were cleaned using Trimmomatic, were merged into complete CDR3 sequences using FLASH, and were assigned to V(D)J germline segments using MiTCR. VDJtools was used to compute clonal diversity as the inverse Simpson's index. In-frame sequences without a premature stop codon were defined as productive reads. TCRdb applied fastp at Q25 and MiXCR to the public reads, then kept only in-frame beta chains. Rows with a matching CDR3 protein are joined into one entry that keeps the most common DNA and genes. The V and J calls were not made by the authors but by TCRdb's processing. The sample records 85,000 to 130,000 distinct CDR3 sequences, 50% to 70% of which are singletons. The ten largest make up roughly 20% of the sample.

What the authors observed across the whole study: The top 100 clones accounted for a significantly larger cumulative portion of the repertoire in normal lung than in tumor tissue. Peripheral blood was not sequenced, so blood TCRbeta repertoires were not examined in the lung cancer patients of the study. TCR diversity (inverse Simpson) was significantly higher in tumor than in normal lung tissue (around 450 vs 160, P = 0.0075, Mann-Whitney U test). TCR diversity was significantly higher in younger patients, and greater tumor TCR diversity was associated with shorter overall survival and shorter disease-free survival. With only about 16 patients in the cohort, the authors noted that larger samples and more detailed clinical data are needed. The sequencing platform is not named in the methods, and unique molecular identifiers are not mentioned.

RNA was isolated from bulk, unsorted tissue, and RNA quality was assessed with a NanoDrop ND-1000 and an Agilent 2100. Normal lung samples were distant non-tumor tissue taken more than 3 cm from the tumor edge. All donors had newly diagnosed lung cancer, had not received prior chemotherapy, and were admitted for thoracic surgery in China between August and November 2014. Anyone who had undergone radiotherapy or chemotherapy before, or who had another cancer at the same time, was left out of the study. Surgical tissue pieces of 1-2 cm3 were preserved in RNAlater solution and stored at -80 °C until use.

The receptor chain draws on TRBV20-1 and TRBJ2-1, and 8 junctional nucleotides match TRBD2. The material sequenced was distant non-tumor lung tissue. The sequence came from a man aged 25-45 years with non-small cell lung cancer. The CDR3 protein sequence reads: CSVHLAGHNEEFF. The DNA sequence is TGCAGTGTTCATCTAGCGGGCCACAATGAGGAGTTCTTC.